This TCR beta chain was retrieved from a study of shared clonotypes between healthy human individuals. As concerns this clone: Its antigen is as yet unknown. This sequence may be a read error, since a much larger clone differs from it by one base.

Study-wide findings and caveats: The authors expected sequencing depth to affect clonotype sharing among donors.

Nashville, Tennessee was home to all donors, each a Caucasian adult. Authors' data handling: ImmunoSEQ only sent back junction sequences with no quality scores, so filtering was done differently. Repertoires were generated with immunoSEQ multiplex PCR, while TCRdb's copy carries only in-frame clones and drops some. D and trimming come from the DNA, and the V and J calls and clone size come from that table. The profile shows approximately 440,000 clones, 75% to 80% of them singletons. Looked up from germline, CDR1 is MNHEY and CDR2 is SMNVEV (reference sequence). Trimming removed 5 bases at V and 3 bases at J, with 8 bases between. The CDR3 sequence is 13 residues long.

This chain uses TRBV27 with TRBJ1-5, with D unclear. Sequencing was performed on PBMCs. The TCR sequence derives from a woman aged 40 to 50 in good health. Some clones in this sample may be carry-over from other donors' samples. CDR3 loop: CASSTQTNQPQHF. The CDR3 DNA follows: TGTGCCAGCAGTACGCAGACCAATCAGCCCCAGCATTTT.